A single sample gave rise to the 17 T cell receptor beta chains below, sequenced in a study of low-dose radiotherapy and immunotherapy resistance in tumors. As for time point: before trial treatment. With TRAV- and TRBV-specific primers, first-strand cDNA was made, covering the alpha and beta chains. Amplification, which lasted approximately 19 PCR cycles, used a constant-region primer and V-primer adapter to amplify TCRs. In TCRdb, the reads were re-called with MiXCR into one record per CDR3 protein. The table has around 64,000 distinct CDR3 sequences, around 27% seen once. The sequences come from PBMCs, collected before treatment. The receptors come from a male donor with rectosigmoid adenocarcinoma.

This clonotype was recorded at least ten times. V gene TRBV6-2 or TRBV6-3 combines with J gene TRBJ1-1; D remains ambiguous. The V end was cut by 6 bases, the J end by 6 bases, with 14 bases between. The CDR3 sequence is 13 residues long. Germline lookup yields CDR1 MNHEY and CDR2 SVGEGT. CDR3 coding DNA: TGTGCCAGCAGACCGCAGAAAACCCCTGAAGCTTTCTTT. Translating it yields CASRPQKTPEAFF.

This clonotype was observed many times. CDR3: CASRTGGDAYEQYF. The DNA for the CDR3 is TGTGCCAGCCGGACAGGGGGCGACGCCTACGAGCAGTACTTC. The V gene is TRBV27, the J gene TRBJ2-7, with 11 nucleotides matching TRBD1. The CDR3 is made up of 14 amino acids. Germline lookup yields CDR1 MNHEY and CDR2 SMNVEV (reference sequence). Trimming cost V 8 bases and J 2 bases; bases outside gene matches: 5.

This chain joins TRBV2 and TRBJ1-4; D is undetermined. CDR3 length equals 13 residues. Germline CDR1 and CDR2: SNHLY and FYNNEI. V dropped 4 bases and J dropped 11 bases, with 14 bases sitting between them. The DNA of the CDR3 is TGTGCCAGCAGTGGTATGCTGAAGGAGAAACTGTTTTTT. Amino acid sequence: CASSGMLKEKLFF.

This clonotype showed up many times. The CDR3 region is CAIRGTGRNTGELFF. The CDR3 nucleotides are TGTGCCATCCGGGGGACAGGGAGGAACACCGGGGAGCTGTTTTTT. The chain employs TRBV10-3 and TRBJ2-2; 9 bases match TRBD1. CDR1 and CDR2 (germline): ENHRY, SYGVKD. The CDR3 has 15 amino acids. Trimming took 8 bases from V and 1 from J; bases not matched to a gene: 5.

The chain links TRBV7-8 to TRBJ2-5, with 7 bases aligning to TRBD1. Germline-derived CDR1 and CDR2 are SGHVS and FQNEAQ. Losses at the gene ends were 0 bases for V and 4 bases for J; bases not matched to a gene: 8. CDR3 length: 16 residues. The chain's CDR3 is CASSLASRGNGETQYF. The CDR3 DNA sequence: TGTGCCAGCAGCTTAGCGTCCAGGGGGAATGGAGAGACCCAGTACTTC.

This clonotype showed up many times. The chain has TRBV5-1 and TRBJ2-1; D tentatively fits TRBD1 or TRBD2 (5 bases each). The CDR3 length is 14 residues. Trimming shortened V by 3 bases and J by 0 bases, and 7 bases separated the two germline ends. Germline CDR1 and CDR2: SGHRS and YFSETQ. CDR3 amino acids: CASSWGSSYNEQFF. In DNA form, the CDR3 reads TGCGCCAGCAGCTGGGGGAGCTCCTACAATGAGCAGTTCTTC.

The rearrangement uses TRBV20-1 and TRBJ1-1; D is possibly TRBD1 (5 bases). The CDR3 is 11 amino acids. Trimming took off 0 bases at V and 11 bases at J, with 10 bases between the two ends. The germline V gene encodes CDR1 DFQATT and CDR2 SNEGSKA (reference sequence). CDR3 loop: CSARDGGTAFF. The CDR3 DNA follows: TGCAGTGCTAGAGACGGAGGGACGGCTTTCTTT.

This clonotype showed up many times. This rearrangement joins TRBV7-9 to TRBJ2-1, with 9 bases lining up with TRBD2. From germline, CDR1 is SEHNR and CDR2 FQNEAQ (reference sequence). Trimming cost V 6 bases and J 9 bases; bases outside gene matches: 12. The CDR3 runs to 15 residues. The CDR3 DNA is TGTGCCAGCAGAATATCGGAAAGCGGGAGGTCTGAGCAGTTCTTC. Its translation is CASRISESGRSEQFF.

Turning to this clonotype: This is likely an artifact of a read error, given a far larger clone one base away. The chain combines TRBV7-9 with TRBJ2-5; 9 bases fit TRBD1. Germline trimming cut 8 bases from V and 3 bases from J; bases unmatched to any gene: 13. Per germline, CDR1 SEHNR and CDR2 FQNEAQ (reference sequence). This CDR3 comprises 16 residues. DNA for the CDR3: TGTGCCAGCTGCGCCCTCGGGACAGGGCTAAAAGAGACCCAGTACTTC. Amino acids: CASCALGTGLKETQYF.

This clonotype was seen repeatedly, ten times or more. The V gene is TRBV7-2, the J gene TRBJ1-3; the D is unclear. The CDR3 length is 13 residues. Germline CDR1 is SGHTA and CDR2 is FQGNSA. V shed 5 bases and J shed 4 bases, with 9 bases lying between them. The chain's CDR3 is CASSPDRGNTIYF. The CDR3 DNA sequence: TGTGCCAGCAGCCCCGACCGCGGAAACACCATATATTTT.

This clonotype appeared many times. The genes are TRBV4-1 and TRBJ2-7, with 10 positions matching TRBD1. This CDR3 spans 15 amino acids. Germline lookup yields CDR1 MGHRA and CDR2 YSYEKL. The V segment lost 6 bases and the J segment 1 base; nucleotides outside the gene matches: 6. The CDR3 here is CASRPRDRGSYEQYF. The CDR3, as DNA: TGCGCCAGCAGACCCCGGGACAGGGGTTCCTACGAGCAGTACTTC.

CDR3 sequence: CASSQFRESPLHF. The CDR3 nucleotides read TGTGCCAGCAGCCAATTCAGGGAGTCACCCCTCCACTTT. The chain links TRBV14 to TRBJ1-6; the D gene is possibly TRBD1 (5 bases). The CDR3 loop spans 13 amino acids. The V and J ends lost 2 bases and 10 bases respectively, with 9 bases between them. CDR1 and CDR2 (germline): SGHDN, FVKESK.

This clonotype was seen more than once but under ten times. The chain combines TRBV19 with TRBJ1-1, with TRBD1 as a possible D gene (5 bases). This CDR3 contains 13 residues. Trimming cost V 5 bases and J 4 bases, with 11 bases left between them. Germline CDR1 and CDR2: LNHDA and SQIVND (reference sequence). CDR3: CASSYRHGTEAFF. The CDR3 bases are TGTGCCAGTAGTTACAGGCACGGCACTGAAGCTTTCTTT.

This clonotype was found many times. The genes are TRBV4-2 and TRBJ2-4; possible D gene TRBD1, 6 bases. The CDR3 sequence is 14 residues long. Between the trimmed V and J ends, which lost 3 bases and 7 bases, there was a span of 13 bases. CDR1 is LGHNA, CDR2 YNFKEQ, per germline. The CDR3 region has the DNA TGTGCCAGCAGCCATGCAGGGGCGCAGAACATTCAGTACTTC. It encodes CASSHAGAQNIQYF.

This clonotype was observed many times. The chain uses TRBV28 and TRBJ2-2, with D tentatively TRBD2 (7 bases). CDR1 is MDHEN, CDR2 SYDVKM, per germline. The CDR3 has 16 amino acids. V lost 2 bases and J 1 base, leaving 11 bases between the germline ends. The chain's CDR3 is CASSLRGARNTGELFF. In DNA form, the CDR3 reads TGTGCCAGCAGTTTACGGGGGGCTCGGAACACCGGGGAGCTGTTTTTT.

Within the sample, this clonotype is medium-sized. This sequence joins TRBV6-6 and TRBJ2-7; 16 nucleotides align to TRBD2. The CDR3 consists of 15 residues. From germline, CDR1 is MNHNY and CDR2 SVGAGI (reference sequence). Trimming took 6 bases from V and 7 from J; bases not matched to a gene: 6. CDR3 sequence (DNA): TGTGCCAGCAGCCAGGGACTAGCGGGAGGGGTGGAGCAGTACTTC. This codes for CASSQGLAGGVEQYF.

V is TRBV29-1 and J is TRBJ2-7, with 12 nucleotides matching TRBD1. The CDR3 has 15 amino acids. V trimming: 2 bases; J trimming: 0 bases; junction bases outside the gene matches: 2. Germline assignment: CDR1 SQVTM and CDR2 ANQGSEA. CDR3 coding DNA: TGCAGCGTTGAAAAGGGACAGGGGGCCTCCTACGAGCAGTACTTC. Encoded protein: CSVEKGQGASYEQYF.